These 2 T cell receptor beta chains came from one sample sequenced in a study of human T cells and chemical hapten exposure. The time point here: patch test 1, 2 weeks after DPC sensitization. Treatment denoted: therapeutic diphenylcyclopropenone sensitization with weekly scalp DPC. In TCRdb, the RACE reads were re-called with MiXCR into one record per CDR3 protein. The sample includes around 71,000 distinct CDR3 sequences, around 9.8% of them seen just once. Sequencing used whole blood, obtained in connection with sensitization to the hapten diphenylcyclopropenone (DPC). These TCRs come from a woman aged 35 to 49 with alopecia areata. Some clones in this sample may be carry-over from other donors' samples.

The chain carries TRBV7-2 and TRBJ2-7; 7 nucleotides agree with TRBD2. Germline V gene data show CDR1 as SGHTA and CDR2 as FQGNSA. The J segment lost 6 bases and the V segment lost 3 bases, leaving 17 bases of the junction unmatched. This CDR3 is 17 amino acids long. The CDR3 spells CASSFSVLAALRGEQYF. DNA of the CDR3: TGTGCCAGCAGCTTTTCCGTTCTAGCGGCCCTCAGAGGCGAGCAGTACTTC. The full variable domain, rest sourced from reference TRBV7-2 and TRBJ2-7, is GAGVSQSPSNKVTEKGKDVELRCDPISGHTALYWYRQSLGQGLEFLIYFQGNSAPDKSGLPSDRFSAERTGGSVSTLTIQRTQQEDSAVYLCASSFSVLAALRGEQYFGPGTRLTVT.

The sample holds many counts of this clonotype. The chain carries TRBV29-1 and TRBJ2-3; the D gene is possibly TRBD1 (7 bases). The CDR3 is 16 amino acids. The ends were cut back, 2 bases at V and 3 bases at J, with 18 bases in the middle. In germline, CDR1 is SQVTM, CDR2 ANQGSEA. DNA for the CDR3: TGCAGCGTTGAAAGAGGGGGCCGGGGGAGGACAGATACGCAGTATTTT. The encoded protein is CSVERGGRGRTDTQYF.